The T cell receptor (beta chain) under discussion was sequenced for a study of T cell clonality in common variable immunodeficiency. In its sample, this clone was seen many times. No antigen is known for it. CVID and control samples used equivalent genomic DNA input. Measured with immunoSEQ multiplex PCR; TCRdb has only the in-frame clones, and not every one. This sample carries around 50,000 clones, none of them present only once. Donors gave roughly 4.5 to 8.5 ml heparinized peripheral whole blood. Study results and caveats: Fewer TCRbeta clones were shared among CVID subjects than controls.

The sequenced sample consisted of peripheral blood mononuclear cells. This sequence originates from a person between 18 and 75 years old in good health.

The sequenced part of the CDR3 DNA is TGCGCCAGCAGTGTGACTAGCGGTTACTACGAG. Translating it yields CASSVTSGYYE. The whole CDR3 protein is CASSVTSGYYEQYF. This chain connects TRBV10-2 to TRBJ2-7; TRBD2 matches 9 bases. The read ends 3 residues early relative to the CDR3; the germline J gene fills the gap. CDR1 WSHSY and CDR2 SAAADI come from the germline V gene. With V trimmed by 4 bases and J by 3 bases, 4 bases remained unmatched. CDR3 length: 14 residues.